The table lists the clone carrying this T cell receptor beta chain with a count of one. CDR1 is LNHNV and CDR2 is YYDKDF in the germline V gene (reference sequence). With 0 bases clipped from V and 0 bases from J, the junction kept 5 bases outside the gene matches. The CDR3 spans 17 residues. The sample is drawn from a study of blood T cell repertoires in COVID-19. The assay was immunoSEQ multiplex PCR, and TCRdb's table has in-frame clones only and misses some. The sample shows some 150,000 clones, roughly three quarters of them seen only once. V is TRBV15 and J is TRBJ2-5, with 9 bases fitting TRBD2. The receptor's source is a man aged 50 or older with active or convalescent COVID-19. Sample: peripheral blood. The DNA for the CDR3 is TGTGCCACCAGCAGAGATTTAGCTAGCGGGAACCAAGAGACCCAGTACTTC. Amino acids: CATSRDLASGNQETQYF.